The 24 T cell receptor beta chains below come from one sample, sequenced in a study of blood T cell repertoires in COVID-19. Some clones are missing from TCRdb's copy, which holds only in-frame ones; the method was immunoSEQ multiplex PCR. Among roughly 230,000 clones listed, over 75% were seen once. The sequencing sample was made of peripheral blood. These receptors all stem from a man aged 50 to 60 with COVID-19, enrolled during active disease.

The genes are TRBV11-2 and TRBJ2-3; TRBD2 is a possible D gene (6 bases). The V gene lost 1 base and the J gene lost 6 bases, with 14 bases spanning the gap. The CDR3 has 15 residues. Germline CDR1 is SGHAT and CDR2 is FQNNGV. For the CDR3, the DNA is TGTGCCAGCAGCTTAGCAGTCGGGGGAGTCGATACGCAGTATTTT. It translates to CASSLAVGGVDTQYF.

The genes are TRBV6-5 and TRBJ1-5; D uncertain. The CDR3 length is 16 residues. Trimming pared 4 bases from V and 7 bases from J, leaving 20 bases between. Germline assignment: CDR1 MNHEY and CDR2 SVGAGI. CDR3 coding DNA: TGTGCCAGCAGTTTAACCCCGAGGTTACCTAACCAGCCCCAGCATTTT. Translated: CASSLTPRLPNQPQHF.

The gene calls are TRBV7-2 and TRBJ2-1; TRBD2 matches at 11 bases. J was trimmed by 7 bases and V by 1 base; bases with no gene match: 3. The length of the CDR3 is 15 residues. Germline V gives CDR1 SGHTA, CDR2 FQGNSA. CDR3 sequence reads: CASSLGTSGLNEQFF. The CDR3 coding sequence is TGTGCCAGCAGCTTAGGGACTAGCGGGTTAAATGAGCAGTTCTTC.

The chain couples TRBV19 to TRBJ1-6, with 7 bases matching TRBD1. From germline, CDR1 is LNHDA and CDR2 SQIVND (reference sequence). V dropped 4 bases and J dropped 6; count of bases not matched to a gene: 3. The CDR3 length is 14 residues. The CDR3 DNA reads TGTGCCAGTAGTAAGGGACAGTCTAATTCACCCCTCCACTTT. It yields the protein CASSKGQSNSPLHF.

In this sample, this clone turned up a few times. V and J are TRBV7-9 and TRBJ1-4; 7 nucleotides agree with TRBD1. From germline, CDR1 is SEHNR and CDR2 FQNEAQ (reference sequence). V trimming: 11 bases; J trimming: 8 bases; junction bases outside the gene matches: 11. This CDR3 region has 13 residues. CDR3 DNA: TGTGCCTCAGCTTGGGACAGTGGAGAAAAACTGTTTTTT. It is translated as CASAWDSGEKLFF.

As concerns this clone: The junction shows a germline mismatch at one end, possibly a read error. Additional DNA sequences in this sample encode the identical CDR3. The chain employs TRBV5-4 and TRBJ2-7; 8 bases align to TRBD1. This CDR3 comprises 15 residues. Germline V gene sequence: CDR1 SGHNT, CDR2 YYREEE (reference sequence). The CDR3 coding sequence is TGTGCCAGCAGCGGCGACAGGGGCCGATCCTACGAACAGTACTTC. This encodes CASSGDRGRSYEQYF.

V and J are TRBV5-1 and TRBJ2-1; 9 bases line up with TRBD1. Germline loops: CDR1 SGHRS, CDR2 YFSETQ. Trimming took 2 bases from V and 5 from J; bases not matched to a gene: 8. CDR3 size: 16 residues. The CDR3: CASSLSGTGIHNEQFF. The CDR3 region has the DNA TGCGCCAGCAGCTTAAGCGGGACAGGGATTCACAATGAGCAGTTCTTC.

The rearrangement joins TRBV5-8 to TRBJ2-5; maybe TRBD1 (5 bases). With 3 bases removed from V and 3 bases from J, the gap between germline ends came to 18 bases. The CDR3 totals 16 residues. In germline, CDR1 is SGHTS, CDR2 YDEGEE. CDR3 sequence (DNA): TGTGCCAGCAGCTCCGGGTTCAGGGTAGGAGAAGAGACCCAGTACTTC. Protein sequence: CASSSGFRVGEETQYF.

The V call is TRBV2, the J call TRBJ2-7; 7 bases fit TRBD1. After removal of 6 bases from V and 5 bases from J, the junction contained 13 bases not matched to a gene. The germline V gene encodes CDR1 SNHLY and CDR2 FYNNEI. The CDR3 totals 15 residues. The CDR3 is CASRRGRTGSDEQYF. CDR3 nucleotides: TGTGCCAGCAGGAGGGGGCGGACAGGTTCGGACGAGCAGTACTTC. The complete variable domain, with remaining parts taken from reference TRBV2 and TRBJ2-7, reads EPEVTQTPSHQVTQMGQEVILRCVPISNHLYFYWYRQILGQKVEFLVSFYNNEISEKSEIFDDQFSVERPDGSNFTLKIRSTKLEDSAMYFCASRRGRTGSDEQYFGPGTRLTVT.

This clone has more than one count but fewer than ten. V usage is TRBV29-1 and J usage is TRBJ1-4; 9 nucleotides line up with TRBD1. The CDR3 is made up of 16 amino acids. V shed 7 bases and J 3 bases; nucleotides not matched to a gene: 12. CDR1 is SQVTM, CDR2 ANQGSEA, per germline. The CDR3 loop reads CSAAGTGSTANEKLFF. CDR3 nucleotide sequence: TGCAGCGCTGCCGGGACAGGGAGTACGGCTAATGAAAAACTGTTTTTT.

The gene calls are TRBV27 and TRBJ2-2; 8 nucleotides align to TRBD1. The length of the CDR3 is 14 residues. Trimming at V came to 6 bases and at J to 6 bases, leaving 6 bases not matched to a gene. CDR1 MNHEY and CDR2 SMNVEV come from the germline V gene (reference sequence). The DNA for the CDR3 is TGTGCCAGCAGGTGGGGGACAGGAGCCGGGGAGCTGTTTTTT. Translated: CASRWGTGAGELFF.

The chain is built from TRBV6-2 or TRBV6-3 and TRBJ2-5, with D tentatively TRBD2 (5 bases). The CDR3 length is 16 residues. Trimming removed 5 bases at V and 2 bases at J, with 18 bases between. Germline CDR1 MNHEY, CDR2 SVGEGT. The CDR3 bases are TGTGCCAGCAGTATAATCGGGAATCGAGAACAAGAGACCCAGTACTTC. As protein: CASSIIGNREQETQYF.

The chain is built from TRBV27 and TRBJ2-1; tentative D call: TRBD2 (6 bases). This CDR3 has 12 residues. V dropped 2 bases and J dropped 12 bases, with 11 bases sitting between them. Germline V gene sequence: CDR1 MNHEY, CDR2 SMNVEV (reference sequence). Here the CDR3 reads CASSLGGSGQFF. As DNA, the CDR3 is TGTGCCAGCAGTTTAGGGGGGTCTGGGCAGTTCTTC.

The chain employs TRBV7-2 and TRBJ1-1; D gene ambiguous. The CDR3 contains 13 residues. Germline CDR1 is SGHTA and CDR2 is FQGNSA. The V and J ends lost 5 bases and 1 base respectively, with 8 bases between them. Written as DNA, the CDR3 is TGTGCCAGCAGCCTATCAAGGAACACTGAAGCTTTCTTT. Translated: CASSLSRNTEAFF.

This chain connects TRBV7-9 to TRBJ2-5, with a weak D call TRBD1 (5 bases). V shed 3 bases and J shed 4 bases, with 15 bases lying between them. CDR3 length: 15 residues. Germline V gene lookup returns CDR1 SEHNR and CDR2 FQNEAQ (reference sequence). CDR3 in amino acids: CASSLRRVQGETQYF. CDR3 sequence (DNA): TGTGCCAGCAGCTTGCGCAGGGTCCAGGGAGAGACCCAGTACTTC.

J is TRBJ1-1 and V is TRBV6-5; D is possibly TRBD1 (6 bases). Germline-derived CDR1 and CDR2 are MNHEY and SVGAGI. Trimming stripped 0 bases from V and 0 bases from J, with 11 bases between. CDR3 length: 16 residues. The CDR3 here is CASSYSWTEMNTEAFF. The CDR3 nucleotides read TGTGCCAGCAGTTACTCGTGGACAGAAATGAACACTGAAGCTTTCTTT.

This clone was seen only once. This sequence joins TRBV2 and TRBJ1-2; 9 bases agree with TRBD1. The CDR3 is 14 residues long. V was clipped by 6 bases and J by 4 bases; unmatched bases: 6. Germline loops: CDR1 SNHLY, CDR2 FYNNEI. CDR3 bases: TGTGCCAGCAGCCCGACAGGGGGGGGCTATGGCTACACCTTC. Residues: CASSPTGGGYGYTF.

There are a few counts of this clone. The gene calls are TRBV2 and TRBJ1-2, with D perhaps TRBD1 (5 bases). V was cut by 7 bases and J by 2 bases, with 11 bases left in between. CDR1 is SNHLY and CDR2 is FYNNEI in the germline V gene. The CDR3 sequence is 13 residues long. CDR3 DNA: TGTGCCAGCAATGGGGGGAGCAACTATGGCTACACCTTC. It translates to CASNGGSNYGYTF.

The chain employs TRBV2 and TRBJ2-3; D is possibly TRBD2 (6 bases). V was pared by 2 bases and J by 4 bases, with 19 bases between. Per the germline V gene, CDR1 is SNHLY and CDR2 is FYNNEI. CDR3 length equals 17 residues. CDR3 amino acids: CASSESATGTSADTQYF. The CDR3 DNA is TGTGCCAGCAGTGAAAGTGCCACCGGGACTTCTGCAGATACGCAGTATTTT.

This chain uses TRBV5-1 with TRBJ2-5, with D possibly matching TRBD2 (5 bases). With 7 bases removed from V and 4 bases from J, the gap between germline ends came to 5 bases. Germline V gene sequence: CDR1 SGHRS, CDR2 YFSETQ. The CDR3 loop spans 10 amino acids. This chain's CDR3 is CASAGETQYF. The CDR3 region has the DNA TGCGCCAGCGCGGGAGAGACCCAGTACTTC.

The V and J genes are TRBV5-6 and TRBJ1-2; D is unresolved. Trimming took 2 bases from V and 8 from J, leaving 10 bases between them. This CDR3 region has 12 residues. The V gene's germline CDR1 is SGHDT and CDR2 YYEEEE. The CDR3 loop is CASSFFGRGYTF. The CDR3 DNA sequence: TGTGCCAGCAGCTTTTTTGGGAGGGGCTACACCTTC. Combining the CDR3 with reference TRBV5-6 and TRBJ1-2 gives the whole variable domain DAGVTQSPTHLIKTRGQQVTLRCSPKSGHDTVSWYQQALGQGPQFIFQYYEEEERQRGNFPDRFSGHQFPNYSSELNVNALLLGDSALYLCASSFFGRGYTFGSGTRLTVV.

The chain is built from TRBV7-2 and TRBJ1-3, with D perhaps matching TRBD1 (6 bases). Germline V gene data show CDR1 as SGHTA and CDR2 as FQGNSA. CDR3 length: 16 amino acids. V lost 2 bases and J 0 bases, leaving 11 bases between the germline ends. The chain's CDR3 is CASSLTGLHSGNTIYF. In nucleotides, the CDR3 is TGTGCCAGCAGCTTAACAGGGCTACACTCTGGAAACACCATATATTTT. Looking up the rest from reference TRBV7-2 and TRBJ1-3 gives the full variable domain: GAGVSQSPSNKVTEKGKDVELRCDPISGHTALYWYRQSLGQGLEFLIYFQGNSAPDKSGLPSDRFSAERTGGSVSTLTIQRTQQEDSAVYLCASSLTGLHSGNTIYFGEGSWLTVV.

The chain links TRBV7-3 to TRBJ2-1; unclear D gene. Trimming pared 3 bases from V and 8 bases from J, leaving 17 bases between. There are 15 residues in the CDR3. Per the germline V gene, CDR1 is SGHTA and CDR2 is FQGTGA. CDR3 in amino acids: CASSFGGGASDEQFF. The CDR3 nucleotides read TGTGCCAGCAGCTTCGGTGGTGGTGCGTCGGATGAGCAGTTCTTC.

The chain employs TRBV18 and TRBJ1-1; perhaps TRBD1 as D (6 bases). Germline V gene sequence: CDR1 KGHSH, CDR2 LQKENI. This CDR3 has 15 amino acids. Trimming removed 3 bases at V and 4 bases at J, with 15 bases between. CDR3 protein: CASSPKSGASTEAFF. CDR3 DNA sequence: TGTGCCAGCTCACCGAAATCAGGGGCGAGCACTGAAGCTTTCTTT.